This T cell receptor beta chain was documented in a study of blood T cell repertoires in COVID-19. For the study at large: Spain, Italy and the United States supplied samples that represented acute and convalescent COVID-19. From T cells, B-cell-depleted T cells, or PBMCs came the material, which was cDNA or gDNA.

How the authors handled the data: Amplified reference gene primers provided the basis for estimating nucleated cell counts. This table comes from immunoSEQ multiplex PCR, and its TCRdb copy is limited to in-frame clones, with some not included. Clonal size and the V and J genes are those of that table, whereas D and trimming came from the DNA. The sample records 90,000 or so clones, 75% to 90% being singletons. The origin of this receptor is a woman in her sixties or seventies with acute or convalescent COVID-19. The material sequenced was peripheral blood.

CDR3 protein: CAISEGGGASNEQFF. In DNA, the CDR3 is TGTGCCATCAGTGAGGGAGGCGGGGCAAGCAATGAGCAGTTCTTC. V and J are TRBV10-3 and TRBJ2-1; maybe TRBD2 (6 bases). This CDR3 has 15 residues. Germline-derived CDR1 and CDR2 are ENHRY and SYGVKD. V was clipped by 2 bases and J by 6 bases, with 14 bases between them.